Listed below are T cell receptor beta chains from one sample, sequenced in a study of identical twins. TCRdb re-analysed the 5' RACE reads in MiXCR, keeping a single row per CDR3 protein. Among under 350,000 distinct CDR3 sequences listed, roughly 9.8% were seen once. These records were also assigned to another study, of yellow fever vaccine responses in identical twins.

Sequencing was done on a sample of CD8+ T cells sorted from blood. These receptors were taken from a woman under 30 in good health. The CDR3 runs from the conserved cysteine through the conserved F or W. Fields, in order: J gene, V gene, clone size, CDR3 protein. Part of the rows lack a size; the others show once, few, many or a class for expanded clones.

TRBJ1-6 TRBV12-3/TRBV12-4 many CASSSSQGSNSPLHF
TRBJ2-3 TRBV27 few CASSASLASTDTQYF
TRBJ2-2 TRBV7-9 many CASSSPTIDTGELFF
TRBJ2-5 TRBV5-1 . CASSSLAGETQYF
TRBJ2-1 TRBV29-1 . CSVEASDEQFF
TRBJ2-5 TRBV27 . CASSPFVSEGTQYF
TRBJ2-7 TRBV27 few CASSGLREAHEQYF
TRBJ1-2 TRBV14 . CASSLLGRGQQNYGYTF
TRBJ2-1 TRBV12-3/TRBV12-4 many CASSYRREPHYNEQFF
TRBJ1-1 TRBV7-9 . CASSWGSAEAFF
TRBJ1-6 TRBV7-9 many CASSLREGMDSPLHF
TRBJ2-1 TRBV3-1 many CASSTDESSYNEQFF
TRBJ1-2 TRBV20-1 . CSAPTLDMTNYGYTF
TRBJ2-5 TRBV27 many CASSFQGRVQETQYF
TRBJ1-1 TRBV4-1 many CASSQDPGMNTEAFF
TRBJ2-2 TRBV28 . CASSFYLGRVDTGELFF
TRBJ2-7 TRBV4-3 few CASSQETTGVEQYF
TRBJ2-1 TRBV27 . CASSLMYLATNNEQFF
TRBJ2-3 TRBV27 . CASAGDTDTQYF
TRBJ2-2 TRBV30 . CAWNQGNTGELFF
TRBJ2-2 TRBV9 few CASSVPRTGADTGELFF
TRBJ2-3 TRBV7-9 few CASNTVGTGTDTQYF
TRBJ2-3 TRBV20-1 many CSASWPERGIDTQYF
TRBJ1-1 TRBV12-3/TRBV12-4 few CASSSRPEGSFEAFF
TRBJ2-2 TRBV2 few CASSRTGKEFILNTGELFF
TRBJ2-7 TRBV6-5 . CASSYMGPEFGEQYF
TRBJ2-1 TRBV6-4 many CASSRVGGQGYNEQFF
TRBJ2-2 TRBV20-1 many CSARAPGLDGSGELFF
TRBJ2-3 TRBV6-2/TRBV6-3 . CASSSGLISGDTQYF
TRBJ1-2 TRBV28 many CASNPYRDTYYGYTF
TRBJ2-1 TRBV24-1 many CATSDPEQGPYRNEQFF
TRBJ1-1 TRBV7-6 many CASSLSLNRDNTEAFF
TRBJ2-7 TRBV7-2 . CASSLLSQHEQYF
TRBJ2-1 TRBV6-6 few CASGGHSNEQFF
TRBJ2-2 TRBV6-2/TRBV6-3 many CASSYSLGQNTGELFF
TRBJ1-5 TRBV27 . CASSIQGGQPQHF
TRBJ2-7 TRBV7-9 many CASSSIAGGQGSYEQYF
TRBJ2-1 TRBV11-2 . CASGVAGDSYNEQFF
TRBJ1-2 TRBV2 . CASLPGQGPLNYGYTF
TRBJ2-5 TRBV7-8 . CASSPTSGGAGETQYF
TRBJ1-5 TRBV20-1 many CSARGTPGDGAQPQHF
TRBJ2-3 TRBV12-3/TRBV12-4 . CASSDSLDTQYF